One T cell receptor beta chain is described in this entry. This clonotype has a handful of counts. What this receptor recognizes is not known. No much larger clonotype is one base removed from it; base qualities were not supplied. CDR3 length: 18 amino acids, cysteine to phenylalanine. The retained sequence is limited to the CDR3, 54 bases, with the frame set at the first base. CDR1 is given as DFQATT and CDR2 as SNEGSKA, both from the germline V gene (reference sequence). Germline trimming: 0 bases from V, 1 base from J; junction bases outside gene matches: 11. Library construction relied on 5' RACE. TCRbeta was amplified in two rounds of PCR using Phusion High-Fidelity polymerase, and the primers added sample-specific barcodes. Template-switch cDNA synthesis with SMARTScribe reverse transcriptase and a TRBC-specific primer was used to generate TCRbeta libraries. After barcoding, samples were pooled and then prepared using the NEBNext Ultra DNA Library Prep Kit for Illumina. Sequencing of the libraries took place on an Illumina MiSeq using the MiSeq reagent kit v2, 300 cycles. Per the authors' processing: Reads were demultiplexed by barcode with Jemultiplexer and were aligned with MiTCR using default parameters. Non-functional sequences were filtered out with VDJtools, and clonotypes were defined by amino acid sequence, with frequencies based on assigned sequence reads. In the clonal space homeostasis analysis, clonotypes were grouped by frequency into over-represented (0.05-1), large, medium and small bins. TCRdb redid the processing of the public reads, applying fastp at Q25 and MiXCR, and retained in-frame beta chains. CDR3 protein sequences are deduplicated, and each keeps its most common genes and DNA. TCRdb, rather than the study authors, made the V and J calls. The sample profile shows 500 to 700 distinct CDR3 sequences; about 40% of them were found once. The ten largest clones add up to 60% to 75% of the sample.

This sample was taken from a study of MAIT cells during Salmonella Paratyphi A infection (dated by TCRdb to about 2017). For context, the study as a whole: A single dose of 1-5x10^3 CFU of S. Paratyphi A strain NVGH308 was swallowed by adult volunteers aged 18 to 60. Diagnosed volunteers received ciprofloxacin 500 mg twice daily for 14 days starting at diagnosis. Study-level results and caveats: From baseline to mid-infection, the space taken up by over-represented MAIT clonotypes dropped significantly (roughly 0.18 to 0.096), whereas no significant difference was seen post-infection. The availability of volunteer samples limited the sample sizes, but these sizes were considered adequate to detect differences between groups. Diagnosed volunteers showed more expansion or contraction among top five MAIT clonotypes than healthy controls (around 0.57 versus 0.12), suggesting infection-driven repertoire reshaping. MAIT TRBV usage was found to be oligoclonal, with TRBV20 and TRBV6 favoured, and appeared to be unchanged by infection.

The time point label for this specimen denotes: after infection, following antibiotic treatment. MAIT cells were defined as Valpha7.2+ CD161+ T cells and were identified and sorted by flow cytometry. Over time, circulating MAIT cell TCRbeta repertoires were profiled in 5 or 6 volunteers who came down with enteric fever following controlled oral challenge with live Salmonella Paratyphi A. Every diagnosed volunteer provided MAIT cell samples at pre-infection, mid-infection and post-infection timepoints. Enteric fever was diagnosed as Paratyphi A bacteremia and/or persistent fever above 38 °C lasting more than 12 hours. Infection was diagnosed in challenged volunteers between day 4 and day 7 after challenge. For RNA extraction, about 4,500 to 11,000 MAIT cells from each sample were sorted straight into RNAqueous-Micro lysis buffer. Lymphoprep gradient centrifugation was used to isolate peripheral blood mononuclear cells from both the blood samples and the leukocyte cones. A BD FACSAria Fusion or BD FACSAria III sorter was used for cell sorting.

The chain employs TRBV20-1 and TRBJ2-5; TRBD2 aligns with 10 central bases. Material: MAIT cells from blood, obtained at the last sampling point of the challenge study. The sequence derives from a person aged 18 to 75 who was deliberately infected with Salmonella Paratyphi A in a paratyphoid fever challenge study. CDR3 reads: CSARDPFTSGTLQETQYF. In nucleotides, the sequence is TGCAGTGCTAGAGATCCGTTTACTAGCGGGACCCTCCAAGAGACCCAGTACTTC.